This TCR beta chain was sequenced during a study of T cells after yellow fever vaccination (dated by TCRdb to between 2018 and 2021). With respect to the entire study: Libraries from fractions with low cell numbers were prepared with the SMART-Seq v4 Ultra Low Input RNA kit. To follow T-cell clones before and after both primary and booster YFV17D yellow fever vaccination, bulk TCR alpha and beta repertoires underwent longitudinal sequencing. Two healthy male donors, one aged 18 to 30 and one aged 30 to 40 years, were included in the cohort. Bulk PBMC replicates and cell subsets were isolated from blood drawn at multiple timepoints before and after both primary and secondary immunization. Results the study describes overall, beyond this receptor: Compared with the primary T-cell response, the secondary T-cell response was weaker but faster, peaking on day 5 rather than day 15. The study included only two donors, which limits how far the findings can be generalized. Most clones expanded after primary vaccination were re-detected after the booster (almost 98% of CD4 and roughly 85% of CD8), suggesting broad memory maintenance. Computational filtering was required because FACS-sorted repertoires could contain abundant contaminating clonotypes from the bulk population. A small fraction of clonotypes appeared in both the CD4 and CD8 compartments, likely as a result of convergent recombination.

In the paper's terms, the treatment or condition label means: live attenuated yellow fever vaccine strain. Two biological replicates of bulk PBMCs were collected at each blood-draw timepoint. A standard Ficoll-Paque protocol was used to isolate PBMCs from peripheral blood. TriZol was used to extract RNA from bulk PBMCs, CD4 and CD8 fractions, and dextramer-positive and dextramer-negative fractions. Sequenced using an Illumina NovaSeq 6000. TCR cDNA was synthesized by 5'RACE template switching, which introduced a universal primer site and unique molecular identifiers. cDNA synthesis was primed from both the TCR alpha and TCR beta constant segments. Libraries were amplified in two PCR steps, with sample barcodes and sequencing adapters added in the second step. Sequencing of libraries was done on Illumina HiSeq 2500 (2x100 bp) or NovaSeq (2x150 bp). On the authors' methods: Reads were demultiplexed and collapsed into UMI consensus sequences with MIGEC, and V(D)J alignment was performed with MiXCR. Using edgeR on replicate PBMC samples, clonotypes were called vaccine-responding if FDR was below 0.01 and the log2 fold change was above 5 up to day 15. Each bulk clonotype received a CD4 or CD8 identity based on whether the sequenced CD4 or CD8 repertoire contained that clonotype at higher abundance. The public reads were quality trimmed at Q25 with fastp and then assembled into clones with MiXCR by TCRdb, keeping productive beta chains. For every CDR3 protein sequence, its rows merge into one entry that carries the most common genes and DNA. What appears here as the V and J calls and clone size reflects TCRdb's work, not the paper's. Here the sample has 300,000 to 350,000 distinct CDR3 sequences; around 4.4% occur a single time. Clones ranked in the top ten supply approximately 19% of the sample.

Its CDR3 holds 13 amino acids, cysteine through phenylalanine. Only the CDR3 portion is preserved as DNA: 39 bases, with reading frame beginning at the first base. CDR1 and CDR2 are read off the germline V gene (reference sequence) as MNHNY and SVGAGI. V lost 0 bases and J lost 5 bases; the stretch between them is 7 bases long. This clonotype occurred many times. Its antigen remains undetermined. Base-call qualities are not available, and no considerably larger clone is one nucleotide away. Recombination connected TRBV6-6 to TRBJ2-5; the D segment could be TRBD1, given 5 matching bases. This specimen was PBMCs, taken 15 days after the yellow fever booster vaccination. This clonotype originated in a man aged 18 to 30 who received the YFV17D yellow fever vaccine. The base sequence is TGTGCCAGCAGTTACTCGAAGGGGGAGACCCAGTACTTC. Its protein is CASSYSKGETQYF.